The 18 T cell receptor beta chains below all came from one sample that was sequenced in a study of blood T cell repertoires in COVID-19. The protocol was immunoSEQ multiplex PCR, while the TCRdb copy is restricted to in-frame clones and leaves out a portion. Found here are 65,000 to 90,000 clones, over 80% of them singletons; the top ten hold roughly 2.5%. The sequenced sample was peripheral blood. The receptors here all came from an elderly man with active or convalescent COVID-19.

V usage is TRBV5-1 and J usage is TRBJ2-3, with D possibly being TRBD1 (5 bases). The germline V gene has CDR1 SGHRS and CDR2 YFSETQ. V was shortened by 0 bases and J by 2 bases, with 7 bases between the two germline ends. This CDR3 comprises 14 residues. CDR3 nucleotides: TGCGCCAGCAGCTTGGGACAGTCCACAGATACGCAGTATTTT. Translating gives CASSLGQSTDTQYF.

Only a few counts were recorded for this clone. J is TRBJ2-3 and V is TRBV28; tentatively, D is TRBD2 (7 bases). V shed 5 bases and J shed 3 bases, with 18 bases lying between them. Germline V CDR1 and CDR2: MDHEN, SYDVKM. This CDR3 region has 16 residues. As DNA, the CDR3 is TGTGCCAGCAGTCTCCCGGGGGCGGGAGTTACAGATACGCAGTATTTT. Its protein product is CASSLPGAGVTDTQYF.

The rearrangement joins TRBV12-3 or TRBV12-4 to TRBJ1-5; 7 positions match TRBD1. The CDR3 covers 13 residues. V lost 5 bases to trimming and J lost 4 bases; unmatched junction nucleotides: 2. CDR3 protein: CASSRGQNQPQHF. In DNA form, the CDR3 reads TGTGCCAGCAGTAGGGGACAGAATCAGCCCCAGCATTTT.

This chain links TRBV28 with TRBJ2-3; 7 positions match TRBD2. V gave up 3 bases and J gave up 6 bases; unmatched junction bases: 3. This CDR3 spans 13 amino acids. Looked up from germline, CDR1 is MDHEN and CDR2 is SYDVKM. In DNA form, the CDR3 reads TGTGCCAGCAGTTTGCGGGAGACGGATACGCAGTATTTT. Translated: CASSLRETDTQYF.

The rearrangement links TRBV5-5 to TRBJ2-7, with 9 bases lining up with TRBD1. The germline V gene encodes CDR1 SGHKS and CDR2 YYEKEE (reference sequence). This CDR3 is 14 amino acids long. V shed 2 bases, J shed 5 bases, and the junction held 5 bases outside the gene matches. DNA of the CDR3: TGTGCCAGCAGCTTCGCGGGGGACAGGGACGAGCAGTACTTC. Translating gives CASSFAGDRDEQYF.

V gene TRBV14 combines with J gene TRBJ2-1; D remains unclear. Germline V gene lookup returns CDR1 SGHDN and CDR2 FVKESK. The CDR3 is 14 residues long. Trimming cost V 8 bases and J 6 bases, with 17 bases left between them. The CDR3 sequence: CASQNTVFGNEQFF. CDR3 DNA sequence: TGTGCCAGCCAAAATACTGTGTTCGGCAATGAGCAGTTCTTC.

CDR3 coding DNA: TGTGCCAGCAGCCGTCAGGGCGTACATAATTCACCCCTCCACTTT. It specifies CASSRQGVHNSPLHF. This sequence joins TRBV7-9 and TRBJ1-6; TRBD1 might be the D (5 bases). V dropped 5 bases and J dropped 5 bases, with 13 bases sitting between them. The CDR3 has 15 amino acids. Germline-derived CDR1 and CDR2 are SEHNR and FQNEAQ (reference sequence).

The chain links TRBV6-5 to TRBJ1-1, with 7 bases aligning to TRBD1. This CDR3 region has 14 residues. The V and J ends lost 7 bases and 4 bases, in that order; junction bases with no gene match: 9. Germline values: CDR1 MNHEY, CDR2 SVGAGI. The chain's CDR3 is CASTRRGGGTEAFF. The CDR3 bases are TGTGCCAGCACCAGGAGAGGGGGCGGCACTGAAGCTTTCTTT.

The V and J genes are TRBV28 and TRBJ2-2, with TRBD1 as a possible D gene (6 bases). V lost 6 bases, J lost 1 base, and 12 bases lay in between. Germline loops: CDR1 MDHEN, CDR2 SYDVKM. The CDR3 loop spans 15 amino acids. CDR3 nucleotide sequence: TGTGCCAGCAGACCTCAGGGGATGAACACCGGGGAGCTGTTTTTT. Protein: CASRPQGMNTGELFF.

The table lists this clone with a few counts. The chain carries TRBV5-1 and TRBJ2-6, with 7 bases that match TRBD1. The length of the CDR3 is 17 residues. Germline trimming cut 1 base from V and 0 bases from J; bases unmatched to any gene: 4. Germline V CDR1 and CDR2: SGHRS, YFSETQ. The CDR3, as DNA: TGCGCCAGCAGCTTGCGTCCAGGGGGCTCTGGGGCCAACGTCCTGACTTTC. Its protein is CASSLRPGGSGANVLTF.

The chain recombines TRBV5-1 with TRBJ1-1; D might be TRBD1 (5 bases). CDR3 length: 16 residues. Germline V gives CDR1 SGHRS, CDR2 YFSETQ. Trimming took 0 bases from V and 5 from J, leaving 17 bases between them. CDR3 DNA: TGCGCCAGCAGCTTGGCTGGGGGGAATTATGGTACTGAAGCTTTCTTT. It translates to CASSLAGGNYGTEAFF.

The chain has TRBV11-3 and TRBJ2-7, with TRBD1 matching 10 bases. V gave up 4 bases and J gave up 3 bases; unmatched junction bases: 6. Germline V gives CDR1 SGHNT, CDR2 YENEEA. This CDR3 is 15 amino acids long. The CDR3 spells CASSYRRDRGYEQYF. CDR3 coding DNA: TGTGCCAGCAGCTACCGCCGGGACAGGGGCTACGAGCAGTACTTC.

CDR3: CASSLAPSRGRLYEQYF. Here the CDR3 DNA reads TGTGCCAGCAGCTTAGCCCCAAGCAGGGGGCGTCTCTACGAGCAGTACTTC. This chain links TRBV7-6 with TRBJ2-7; the match to TRBD1 covers 8 bases. The germline V gene has CDR1 SGHVS and CDR2 FNYEAQ. The J segment lost 3 bases and the V segment lost 0 bases, leaving 10 bases of the junction unmatched. CDR3 length equals 17 residues.

J is TRBJ1-1 and V is TRBV4-1; TRBD1 aligns across 9 bases. The V gene end was trimmed by 6 bases and the J gene end by 2 bases; junction bases not matched to a gene: 10. The length of the CDR3 is 16 residues. The germline gives CDR1 MGHRA, CDR2 YSYEKL. The CDR3 nucleotides are TGCGCCAGCAGGCCCGGGACAGGGAGGGGAAACACTGAAGCTTTCTTT. Its protein is CASRPGTGRGNTEAFF.

The chain carries TRBV7-9 and TRBJ2-3; 11 bases align to TRBD2. Germline CDR1 reads SEHNR; CDR2 reads FQNEAQ (reference sequence). Trimming removed 3 bases from V and 4 bases from J; junction bases left unmatched: 3. The CDR3 covers 15 residues. The CDR3 is CASSLGLAVADTQYF. DNA of the CDR3: TGTGCCAGCAGCTTGGGACTAGCGGTAGCAGATACGCAGTATTTT.

DNA of the CDR3: TGTGCCAGCAGCCGACCAGCGTGGGACACCTCTCGACTCGATGAGCAGTTCTTC. This encodes CASSRPAWDTSRLDEQFF. The V and J genes are TRBV3-1 (or the pseudogene TRBV3-2) and TRBJ2-1; tentatively, D is TRBD1 (6 bases). The V end was cut by 4 bases, the J end by 8 bases, with 27 bases between. CDR1 is LGHDT, CDR2 YNNKEL, per germline (reference sequence). This CDR3 spans 18 amino acids.

The chain carries TRBV5-6 and TRBJ1-4; 11 bases are a match to TRBD1. The CDR3 loop spans 16 amino acids. Unmatched junction bases numbered 7, after V lost 2 bases and J lost 7 bases. CDR1 SGHDT and CDR2 YYEEEE come from the germline V gene. CDR3 DNA: TGTGCCAGCAGCTTCTACCGGGACAGGGGGGTTGAAAAACTGTTTTTT. Amino acid sequence: CASSFYRDRGVEKLFF. Supplemented by reference TRBV5-6 and TRBJ1-4, the full variable domain reads DAGVTQSPTHLIKTRGQQVTLRCSPKSGHDTVSWYQQALGQGPQFIFQYYEEEERQRGNFPDRFSGHQFPNYSSELNVNALLLGDSALYLCASSFYRDRGVEKLFFGSGTQLSVL.

The count of this clone is one. The V gene is TRBV9, the J gene TRBJ1-3; 9 nucleotides line up with TRBD1. Per germline, CDR1 SGDLS and CDR2 YYNGEE. The V segment lost 4 bases and the J segment 4 bases; nucleotides outside the gene matches: 6. The CDR3 has 15 amino acids. The CDR3: CASSTRTGVGNTIYF. The CDR3 nucleotides read TGTGCCAGCAGCACCCGGACAGGGGTAGGAAACACCATATATTTT.